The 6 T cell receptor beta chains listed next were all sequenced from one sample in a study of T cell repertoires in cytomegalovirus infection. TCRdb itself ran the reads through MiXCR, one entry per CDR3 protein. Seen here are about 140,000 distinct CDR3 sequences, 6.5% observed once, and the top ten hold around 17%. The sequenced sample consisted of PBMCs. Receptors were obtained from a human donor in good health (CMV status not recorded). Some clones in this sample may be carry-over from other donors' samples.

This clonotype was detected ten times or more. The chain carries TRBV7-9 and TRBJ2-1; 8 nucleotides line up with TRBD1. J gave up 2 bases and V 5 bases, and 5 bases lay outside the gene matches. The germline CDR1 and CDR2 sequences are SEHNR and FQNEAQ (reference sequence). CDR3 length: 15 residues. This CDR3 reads CASSMGQVTYNEQFF. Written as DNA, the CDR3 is TGTGCCAGCAGCATGGGACAGGTGACCTACAATGAGCAGTTCTTC.

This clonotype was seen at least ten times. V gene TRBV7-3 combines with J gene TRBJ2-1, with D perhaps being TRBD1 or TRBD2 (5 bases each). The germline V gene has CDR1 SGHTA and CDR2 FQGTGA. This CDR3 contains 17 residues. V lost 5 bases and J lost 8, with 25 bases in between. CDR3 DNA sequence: TGTGCCAGCAGCCCCACTACTGCGGGTGGGGGTCTCTATGAGCAGTTCTTC. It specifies CASSPTTAGGGLYEQFF.

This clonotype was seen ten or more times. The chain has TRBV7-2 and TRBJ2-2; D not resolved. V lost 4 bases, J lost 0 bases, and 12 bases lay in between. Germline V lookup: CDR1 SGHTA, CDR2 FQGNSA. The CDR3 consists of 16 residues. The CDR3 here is CASSSRVASNTGELFF. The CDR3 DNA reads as TGTGCCAGCAGCTCTCGGGTAGCCTCGAACACCGGGGAGCTGTTTTTT.

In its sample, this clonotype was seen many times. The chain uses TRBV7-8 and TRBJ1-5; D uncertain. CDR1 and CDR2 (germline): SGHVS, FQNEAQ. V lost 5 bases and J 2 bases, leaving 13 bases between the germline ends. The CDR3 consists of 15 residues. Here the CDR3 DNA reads TGTGCCAGCAGCCCCGTGGAGGTTGGCAATCAGCCCCAGCATTTT. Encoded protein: CASSPVEVGNQPQHF.

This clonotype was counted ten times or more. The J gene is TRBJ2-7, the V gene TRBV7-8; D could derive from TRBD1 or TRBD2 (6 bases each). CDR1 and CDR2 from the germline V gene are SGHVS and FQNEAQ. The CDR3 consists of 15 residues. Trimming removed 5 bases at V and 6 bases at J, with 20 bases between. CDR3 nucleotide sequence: TGTGCCAGCAGCGCGCGGGGCAGGGGTTTTGGCGAGCAGTACTTC. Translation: CASSARGRGFGEQYF. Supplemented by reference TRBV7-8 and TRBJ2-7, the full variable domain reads GAGVSQSPRYKVAKRGQDVALRCDPISGHVSLFWYQQALGQGPEFLTYFQNEAQLDKSGLPSDRFFAERPEGSVSTLKIQRTQQEDSAVYLCASSARGRGFGEQYFGPGTRLTVT.

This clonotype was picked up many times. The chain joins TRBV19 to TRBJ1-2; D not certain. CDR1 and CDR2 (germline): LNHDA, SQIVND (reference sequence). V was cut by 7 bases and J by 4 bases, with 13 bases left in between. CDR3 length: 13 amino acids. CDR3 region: CASNLRHSYGYTF. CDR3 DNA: TGTGCCAGTAACTTACGGCACAGCTATGGCTACACCTTC.